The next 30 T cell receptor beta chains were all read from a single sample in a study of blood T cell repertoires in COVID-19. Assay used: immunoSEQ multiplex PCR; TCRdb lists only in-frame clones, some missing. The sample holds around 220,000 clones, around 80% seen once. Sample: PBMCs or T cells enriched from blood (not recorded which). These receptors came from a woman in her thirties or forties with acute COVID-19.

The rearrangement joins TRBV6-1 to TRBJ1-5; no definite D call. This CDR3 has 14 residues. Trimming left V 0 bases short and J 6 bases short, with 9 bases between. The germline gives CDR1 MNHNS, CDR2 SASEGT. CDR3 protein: CASSEAHVSQPQHF. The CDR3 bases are TGTGCCAGCAGTGAAGCGCACGTGAGTCAGCCCCAGCATTTT.

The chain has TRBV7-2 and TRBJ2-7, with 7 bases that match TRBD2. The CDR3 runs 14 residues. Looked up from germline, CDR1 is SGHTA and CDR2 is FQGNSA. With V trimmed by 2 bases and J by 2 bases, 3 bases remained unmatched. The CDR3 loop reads CASSLRRGTYEQYF. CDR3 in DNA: TGTGCCAGCAGCTTAAGGCGGGGGACCTACGAGCAGTACTTC.

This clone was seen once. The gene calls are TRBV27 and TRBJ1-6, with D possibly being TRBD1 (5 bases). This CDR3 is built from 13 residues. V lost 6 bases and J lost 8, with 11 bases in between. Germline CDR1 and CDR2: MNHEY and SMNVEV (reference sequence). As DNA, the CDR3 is TGTGCCAGCAGACGGACCAGGGATTCACCCCTCCACTTT. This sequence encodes CASRRTRDSPLHF.

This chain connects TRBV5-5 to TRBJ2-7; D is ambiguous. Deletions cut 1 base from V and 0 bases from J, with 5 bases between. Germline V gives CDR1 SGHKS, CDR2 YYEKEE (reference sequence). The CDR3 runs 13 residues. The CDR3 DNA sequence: TGTGCCAGCAGCTTGCACGGCTCCTACGAGCAGTACTTC. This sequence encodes CASSLHGSYEQYF.

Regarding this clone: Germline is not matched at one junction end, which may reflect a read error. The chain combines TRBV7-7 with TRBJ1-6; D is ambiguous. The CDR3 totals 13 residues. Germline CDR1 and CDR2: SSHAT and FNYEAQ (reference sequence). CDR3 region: CASSLDSLSPLHF. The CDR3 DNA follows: TGTGCTAGCAGCTTAGACTCTTTATCACCCCTCCACTTT.

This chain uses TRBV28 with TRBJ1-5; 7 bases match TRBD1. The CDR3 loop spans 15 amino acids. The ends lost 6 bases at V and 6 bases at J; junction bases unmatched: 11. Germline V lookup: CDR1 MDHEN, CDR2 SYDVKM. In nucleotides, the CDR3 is TGTGCCAGCAGCCCTTTGCAGGGGGTTGGTCAGCCCCAGCATTTT. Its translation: CASSPLQGVGQPQHF.

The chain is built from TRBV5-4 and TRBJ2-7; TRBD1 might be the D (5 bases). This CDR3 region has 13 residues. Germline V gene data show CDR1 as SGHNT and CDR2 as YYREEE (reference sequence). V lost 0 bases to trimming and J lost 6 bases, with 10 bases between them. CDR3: CASSLGGRLEQYF. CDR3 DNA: TGTGCCAGCAGCTTGGGGGGCCGCCTCGAGCAGTACTTC.

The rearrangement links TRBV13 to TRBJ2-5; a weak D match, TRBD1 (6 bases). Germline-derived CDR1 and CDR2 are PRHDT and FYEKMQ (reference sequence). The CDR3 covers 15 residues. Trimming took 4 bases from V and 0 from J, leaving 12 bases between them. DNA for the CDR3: TGTGCCAGCAGCTCCAATACAGGGTACCAAGAGACCCAGTACTTC. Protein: CASSSNTGYQETQYF.

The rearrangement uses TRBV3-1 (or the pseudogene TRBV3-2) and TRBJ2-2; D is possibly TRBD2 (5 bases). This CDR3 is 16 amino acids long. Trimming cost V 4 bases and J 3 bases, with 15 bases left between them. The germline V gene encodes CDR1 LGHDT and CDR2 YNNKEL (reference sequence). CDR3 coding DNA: TGTGCCAGCAGCCGACACGTCGGGATGCACACCGGGGAGCTGTTTTTT. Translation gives CASSRHVGMHTGELFF.

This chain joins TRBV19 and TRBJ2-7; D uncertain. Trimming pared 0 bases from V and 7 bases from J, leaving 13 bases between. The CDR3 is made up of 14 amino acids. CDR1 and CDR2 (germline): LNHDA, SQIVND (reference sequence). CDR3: CASSIDASQPEQYF. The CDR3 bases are TGTGCCAGTAGTATAGACGCATCACAGCCGGAGCAGTACTTC.

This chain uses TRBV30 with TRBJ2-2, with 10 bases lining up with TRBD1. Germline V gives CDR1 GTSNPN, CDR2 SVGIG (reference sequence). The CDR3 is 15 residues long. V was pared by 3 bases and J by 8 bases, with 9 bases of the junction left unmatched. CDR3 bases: TGTGCCTGGAGCGTAGGGGGACAGGGGACTGGGGAGCTGTTTTTT. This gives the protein CAWSVGGQGTGELFF.

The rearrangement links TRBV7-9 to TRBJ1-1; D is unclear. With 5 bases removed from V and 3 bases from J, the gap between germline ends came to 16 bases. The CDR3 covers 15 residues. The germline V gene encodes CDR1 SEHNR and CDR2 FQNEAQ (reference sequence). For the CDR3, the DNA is TGTGCCAGCAGCCGGAGCCTTATCCCTCACACTGAAGCTTTCTTT. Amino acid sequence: CASSRSLIPHTEAFF.

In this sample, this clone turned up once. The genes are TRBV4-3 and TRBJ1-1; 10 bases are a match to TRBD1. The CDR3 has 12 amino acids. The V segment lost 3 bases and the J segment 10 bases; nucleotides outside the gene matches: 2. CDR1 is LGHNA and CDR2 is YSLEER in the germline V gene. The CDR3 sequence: CASSHRTGGAFF. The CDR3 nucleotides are TGCGCCAGCAGCCACCGGACAGGGGGAGCTTTCTTT.

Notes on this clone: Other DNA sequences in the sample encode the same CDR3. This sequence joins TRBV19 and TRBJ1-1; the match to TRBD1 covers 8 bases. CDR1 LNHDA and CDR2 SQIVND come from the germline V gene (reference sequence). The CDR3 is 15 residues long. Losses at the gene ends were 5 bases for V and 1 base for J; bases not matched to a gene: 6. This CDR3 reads CASSQQGQGNTEAFF. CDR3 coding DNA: TGTGCCAGTAGTCAGCAAGGACAGGGGAACACTGAAGCTTTCTTT.

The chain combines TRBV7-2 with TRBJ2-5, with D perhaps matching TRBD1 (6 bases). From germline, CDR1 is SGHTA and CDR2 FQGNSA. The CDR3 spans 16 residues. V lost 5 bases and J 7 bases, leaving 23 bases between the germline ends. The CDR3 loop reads CASSLNRVQGEGTQYF. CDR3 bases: TGTGCCAGCAGCCTAAACAGGGTACAGGGAGAAGGGACCCAGTACTTC.

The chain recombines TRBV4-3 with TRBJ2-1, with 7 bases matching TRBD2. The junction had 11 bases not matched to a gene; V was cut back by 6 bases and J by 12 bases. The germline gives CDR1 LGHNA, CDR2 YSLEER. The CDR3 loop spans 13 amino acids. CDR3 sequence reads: CASSLDASGGQFF. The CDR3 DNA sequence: TGCGCCAGCAGTCTTGACGCTAGCGGTGGGCAGTTCTTC.

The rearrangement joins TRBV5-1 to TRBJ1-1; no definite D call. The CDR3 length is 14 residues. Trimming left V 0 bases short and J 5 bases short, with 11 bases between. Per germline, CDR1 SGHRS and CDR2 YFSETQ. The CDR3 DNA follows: TGCGCCAGCAGCTTGGAGGTCCGCGGAACTGAAGCTTTCTTT. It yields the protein CASSLEVRGTEAFF.

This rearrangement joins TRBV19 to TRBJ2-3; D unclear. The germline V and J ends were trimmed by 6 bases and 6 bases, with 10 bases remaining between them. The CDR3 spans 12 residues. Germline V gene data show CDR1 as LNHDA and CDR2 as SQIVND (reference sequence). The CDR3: CASRTPGDTQYF. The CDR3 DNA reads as TGTGCCAGTAGGACCCCCGGGGATACGCAGTATTTT.

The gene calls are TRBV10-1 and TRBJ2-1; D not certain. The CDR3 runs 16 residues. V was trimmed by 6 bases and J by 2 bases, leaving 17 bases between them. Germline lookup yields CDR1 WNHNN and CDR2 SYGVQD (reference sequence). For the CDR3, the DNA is TGCGCCAGCAGCCCCGGGTCCAATCCACCCTACAATGAGCAGTTCTTC. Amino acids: CASSPGSNPPYNEQFF.

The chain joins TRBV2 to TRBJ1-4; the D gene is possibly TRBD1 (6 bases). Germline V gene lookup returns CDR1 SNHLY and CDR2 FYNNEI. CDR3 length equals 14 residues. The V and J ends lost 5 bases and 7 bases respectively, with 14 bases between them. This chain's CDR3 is CASSPGQPGEKLFF. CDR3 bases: TGTGCCAGCAGTCCCGGACAGCCGGGTGAAAAACTGTTTTTT.

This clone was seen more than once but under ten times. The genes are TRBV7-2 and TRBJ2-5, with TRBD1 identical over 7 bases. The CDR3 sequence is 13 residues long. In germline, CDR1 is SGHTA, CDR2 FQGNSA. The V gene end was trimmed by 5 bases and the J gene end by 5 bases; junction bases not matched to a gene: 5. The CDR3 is CASSATGPETQYF. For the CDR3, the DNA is TGTGCCAGCAGCGCGACAGGGCCGGAGACCCAGTACTTC.

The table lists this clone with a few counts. CDR3 DNA sequence: TGTGCCAGCAGTTCTACGAAGACACCCAAAGCTTTCTTT. Its protein is CASSSTKTPKAFF. The rearrangement links TRBV27 to TRBJ1-1; D is ambiguous. Germline V gene data show CDR1 as MNHEY and CDR2 as SMNVEV (reference sequence). V lost 4 bases to trimming and J lost 9 bases, with 15 bases between them. The CDR3 length is 13 residues.

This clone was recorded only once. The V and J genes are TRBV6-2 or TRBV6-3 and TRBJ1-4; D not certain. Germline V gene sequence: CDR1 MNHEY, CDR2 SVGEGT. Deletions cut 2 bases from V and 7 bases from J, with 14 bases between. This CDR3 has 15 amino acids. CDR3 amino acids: CASSYEGREVEKLFF. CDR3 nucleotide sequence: TGTGCCAGCAGTTACGAAGGGAGGGAGGTTGAAAAACTGTTTTTT.

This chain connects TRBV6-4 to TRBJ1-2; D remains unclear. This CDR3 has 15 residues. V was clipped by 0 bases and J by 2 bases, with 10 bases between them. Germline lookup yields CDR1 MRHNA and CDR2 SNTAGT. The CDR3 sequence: CASSDSKPANYGYTF. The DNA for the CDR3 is TGTGCCAGCAGTGACTCGAAACCAGCGAACTATGGCTACACCTTC.

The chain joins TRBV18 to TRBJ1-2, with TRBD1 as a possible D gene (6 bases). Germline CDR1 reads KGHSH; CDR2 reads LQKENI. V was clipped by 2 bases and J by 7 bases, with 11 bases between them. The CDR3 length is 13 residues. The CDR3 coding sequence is TGTGCCAGCTCACCAGGGGGGGGCAGTGGCTACACCTTC. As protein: CASSPGGGSGYTF. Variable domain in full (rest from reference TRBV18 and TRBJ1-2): NAGVMQNPRHLVRRRGQEARLRCSPMKGHSHVYWYRQLPEEGLKFMVYLQKENIIDESGMPKERFSAEFPKEGPSILRIQQVVRGDSAAYFCASSPGGGSGYTFGSGTRLTVV.

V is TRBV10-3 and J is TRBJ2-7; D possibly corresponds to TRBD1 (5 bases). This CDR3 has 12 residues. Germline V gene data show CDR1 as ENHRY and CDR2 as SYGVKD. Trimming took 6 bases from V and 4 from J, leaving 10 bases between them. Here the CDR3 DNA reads TGTGCCATCAGCCTGACAGATTACGAGCAGTACTTC. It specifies CAISLTDYEQYF.

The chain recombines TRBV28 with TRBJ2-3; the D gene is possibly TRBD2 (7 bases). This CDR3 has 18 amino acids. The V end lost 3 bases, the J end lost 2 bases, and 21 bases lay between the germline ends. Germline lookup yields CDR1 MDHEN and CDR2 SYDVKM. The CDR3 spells CASSLFVPRGRDTDTQYF. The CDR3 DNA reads TGTGCCAGCAGTTTGTTTGTACCGCGGGGGCGCGACACAGATACGCAGTATTTT.

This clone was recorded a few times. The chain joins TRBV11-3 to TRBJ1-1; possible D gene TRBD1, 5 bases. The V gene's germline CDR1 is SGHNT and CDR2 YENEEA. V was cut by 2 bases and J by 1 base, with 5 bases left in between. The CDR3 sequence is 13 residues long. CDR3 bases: TGTGCCAGCAGCTTACAGGGGAACACTGAAGCTTTCTTT. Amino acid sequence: CASSLQGNTEAFF.

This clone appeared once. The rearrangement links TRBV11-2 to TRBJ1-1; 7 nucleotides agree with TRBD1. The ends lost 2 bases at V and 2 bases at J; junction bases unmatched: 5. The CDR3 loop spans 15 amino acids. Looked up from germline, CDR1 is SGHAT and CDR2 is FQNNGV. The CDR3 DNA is TGTGCCAGCAGCTTATTACAGGGGAGCAACACTGAAGCTTTCTTT. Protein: CASSLLQGSNTEAFF.

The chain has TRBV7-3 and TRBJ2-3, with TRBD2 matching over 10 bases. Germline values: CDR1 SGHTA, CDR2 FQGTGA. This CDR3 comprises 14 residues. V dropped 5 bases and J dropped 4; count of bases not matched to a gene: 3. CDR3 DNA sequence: TGTGCCAGCAGCCCCGGGACTAGCGCAGATACGCAGTATTTT. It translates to CASSPGTSADTQYF.